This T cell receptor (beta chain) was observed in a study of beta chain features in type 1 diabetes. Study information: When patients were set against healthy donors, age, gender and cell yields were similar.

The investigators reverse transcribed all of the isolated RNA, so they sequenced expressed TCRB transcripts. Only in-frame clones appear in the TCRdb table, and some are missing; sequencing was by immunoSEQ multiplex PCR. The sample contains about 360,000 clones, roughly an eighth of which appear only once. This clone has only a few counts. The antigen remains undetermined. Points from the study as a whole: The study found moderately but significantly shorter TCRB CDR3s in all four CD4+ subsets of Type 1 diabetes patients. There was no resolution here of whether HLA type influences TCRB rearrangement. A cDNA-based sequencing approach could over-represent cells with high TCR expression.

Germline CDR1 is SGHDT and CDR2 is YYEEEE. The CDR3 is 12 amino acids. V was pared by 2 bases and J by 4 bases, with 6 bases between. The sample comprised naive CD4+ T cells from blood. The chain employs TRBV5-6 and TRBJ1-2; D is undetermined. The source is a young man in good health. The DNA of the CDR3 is TGTGCCAGCAGCTTACGGGGCTATGGCTACACCTTC. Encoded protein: CASSLRGYGYTF.